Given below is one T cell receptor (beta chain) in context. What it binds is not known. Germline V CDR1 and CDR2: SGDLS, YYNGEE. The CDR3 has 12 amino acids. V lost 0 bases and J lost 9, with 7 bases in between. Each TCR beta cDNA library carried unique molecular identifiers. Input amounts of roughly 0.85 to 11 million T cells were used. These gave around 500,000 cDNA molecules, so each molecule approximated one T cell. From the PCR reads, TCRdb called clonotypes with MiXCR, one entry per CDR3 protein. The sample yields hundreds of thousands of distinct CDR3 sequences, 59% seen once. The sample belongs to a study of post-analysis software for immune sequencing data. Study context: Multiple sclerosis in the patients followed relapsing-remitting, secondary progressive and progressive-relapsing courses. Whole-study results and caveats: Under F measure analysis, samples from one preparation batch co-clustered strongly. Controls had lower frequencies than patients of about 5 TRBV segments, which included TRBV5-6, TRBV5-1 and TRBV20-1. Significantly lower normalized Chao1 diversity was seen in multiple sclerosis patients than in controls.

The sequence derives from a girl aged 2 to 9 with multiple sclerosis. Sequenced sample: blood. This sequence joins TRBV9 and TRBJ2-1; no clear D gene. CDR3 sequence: CASSVVLGEQFF. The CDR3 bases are TGTGCCAGCAGCGTAGTTCTAGGTGAGCAGTTCTTC. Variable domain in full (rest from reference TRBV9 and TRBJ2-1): DSGVTQTPKHLITATGQRVTLRCSPRSGDLSVYWYQQSLDQGLQFLIQYYNGEERAKGNILERFSAQQFPDLHSELNLSSLELGDSALYFCASSVVLGEQFFGPGTRLTVL.